The source of this T cell receptor beta chain is a study of blood T cells in healthy people across ages. Comments on this clonotype: Its target is not known.

Whole-study findings and limits: The study lacked donor CMV status, which possibly confounded expanded clonotype changes.

Drawing of peripheral blood yielded ten milliliters from each donor. The V gene's germline CDR1 is SEHNR and CDR2 FQNEAQ (reference sequence). This CDR3 has 16 amino acids. V gave up 5 bases and J gave up 0 bases; unmatched junction bases: 6. A second PCR of about 7 to 12 cycles used a sample-barcoded 5' primer and a J-beta primer mix. TCRdb re-analysed the 5' RACE reads in MiXCR, keeping a single row per CDR3 protein. This table holds around 800,000 distinct CDR3 sequences, more than 40% found once. This chain links TRBV7-9 with TRBJ2-4; the match to TRBD2 covers 8 bases. The source is a man aged 55-75 years in good health. Sequencing was performed on blood. CDR3 coding DNA: TGTGCCAGCAGCCATAGCGGGACACTAGCCAAAAACATTCAGTACTTC. This encodes CASSHSGTLAKNIQYF.